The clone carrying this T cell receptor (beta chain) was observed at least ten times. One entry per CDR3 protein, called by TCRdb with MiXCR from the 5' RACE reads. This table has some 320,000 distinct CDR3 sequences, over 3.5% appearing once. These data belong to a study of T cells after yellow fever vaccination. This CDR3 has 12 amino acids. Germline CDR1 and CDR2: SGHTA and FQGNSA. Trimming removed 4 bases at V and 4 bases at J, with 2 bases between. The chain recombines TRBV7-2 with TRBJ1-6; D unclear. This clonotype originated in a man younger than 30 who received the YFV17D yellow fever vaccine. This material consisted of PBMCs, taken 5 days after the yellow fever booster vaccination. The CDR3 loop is CASSSYNSPLHF. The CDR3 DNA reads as TGTGCCAGCAGCTCTTATAATTCACCCCTCCACTTT.